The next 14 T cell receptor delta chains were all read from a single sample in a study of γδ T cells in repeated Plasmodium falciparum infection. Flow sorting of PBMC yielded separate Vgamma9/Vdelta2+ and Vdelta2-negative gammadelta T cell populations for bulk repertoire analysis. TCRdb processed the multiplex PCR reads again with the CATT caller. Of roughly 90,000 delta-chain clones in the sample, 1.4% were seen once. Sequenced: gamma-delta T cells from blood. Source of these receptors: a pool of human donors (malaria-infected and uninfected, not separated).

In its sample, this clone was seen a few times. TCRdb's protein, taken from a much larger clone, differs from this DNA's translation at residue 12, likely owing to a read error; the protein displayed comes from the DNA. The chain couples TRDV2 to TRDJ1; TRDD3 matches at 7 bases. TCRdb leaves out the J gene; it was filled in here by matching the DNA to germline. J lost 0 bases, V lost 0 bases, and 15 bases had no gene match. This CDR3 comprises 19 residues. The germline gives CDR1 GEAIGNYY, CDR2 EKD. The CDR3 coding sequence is TGTGCCTGTGACACCGTTTATGGGATGGGGGAGCCGTACACCGATAAACTCATCTTT. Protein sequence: CACDTVYGMGEPYTDKLIF.

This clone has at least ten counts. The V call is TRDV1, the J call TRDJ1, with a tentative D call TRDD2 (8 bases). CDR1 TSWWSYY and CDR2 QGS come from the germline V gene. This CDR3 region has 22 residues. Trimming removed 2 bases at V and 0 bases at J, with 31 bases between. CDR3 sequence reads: CALGEARLPTWGLRGYTDKLIF. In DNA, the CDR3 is TGTGCTCTTGGGGAAGCCAGGCTTCCTACCTGGGGGCTACGGGGGTACACCGATAAACTCATCTTT.

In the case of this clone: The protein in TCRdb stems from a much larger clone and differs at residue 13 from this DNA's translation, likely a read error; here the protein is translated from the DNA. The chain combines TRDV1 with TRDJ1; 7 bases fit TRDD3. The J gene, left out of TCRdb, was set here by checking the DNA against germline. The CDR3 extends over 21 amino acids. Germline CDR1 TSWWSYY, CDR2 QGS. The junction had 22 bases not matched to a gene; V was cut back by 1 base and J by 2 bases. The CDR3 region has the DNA TGTGCTCTTGGGGAACCCCAACCTCTTCCCGGATGGTGGATACGGACCGATAAACTCATCTTT. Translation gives CALGEPQPLPGWWIRTDKLIF.

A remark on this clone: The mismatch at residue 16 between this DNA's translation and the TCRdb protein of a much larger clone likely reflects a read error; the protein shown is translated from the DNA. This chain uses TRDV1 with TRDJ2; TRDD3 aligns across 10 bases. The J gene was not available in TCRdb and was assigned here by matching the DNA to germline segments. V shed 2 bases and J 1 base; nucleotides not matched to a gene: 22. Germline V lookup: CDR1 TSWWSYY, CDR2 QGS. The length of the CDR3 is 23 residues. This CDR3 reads CALGEKRASRWGIAGRLTAQLFF. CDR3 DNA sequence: TGTGCTCTTGGGGAAAAACGGGCTTCCCGCTGGGGGATAGCGGGGCGTTTGACAGCACAACTCTTCTTT.

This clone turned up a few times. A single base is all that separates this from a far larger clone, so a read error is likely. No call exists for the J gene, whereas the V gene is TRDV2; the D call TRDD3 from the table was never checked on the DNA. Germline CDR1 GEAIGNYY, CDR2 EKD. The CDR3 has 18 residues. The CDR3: CACDTVLMGDTGSDKLIF. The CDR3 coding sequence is TGTGCCTGTGACACCGTCTTAATGGGGGATACGGGATCCGATAAGCTCATCTTT.

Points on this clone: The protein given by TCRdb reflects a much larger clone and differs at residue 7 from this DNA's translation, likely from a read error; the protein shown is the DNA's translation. The CDR3 DNA is TGTGCCTGTGACACCGGTATTGGGGGGACCGATAAACTCATCTTT. Protein product: CACDTGIGGTDKLIF. This chain connects TRDV2 to TRDJ1, with a tentative D call TRDD3 (6 bases). The J gene, missing from TCRdb, was assigned here through DNA to germline matching. The CDR3 contains 15 residues. Per the germline V gene, CDR1 is GEAIGNYY and CDR2 is EKD. Between the trimmed V and J ends, which lost 0 bases and 2 bases, there was a span of 12 bases.

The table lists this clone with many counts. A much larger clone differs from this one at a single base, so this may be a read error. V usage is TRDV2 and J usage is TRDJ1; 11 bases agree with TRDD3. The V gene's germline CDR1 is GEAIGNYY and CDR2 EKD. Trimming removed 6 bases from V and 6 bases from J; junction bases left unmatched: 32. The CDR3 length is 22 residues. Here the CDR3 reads CACWHPTSSRSTGGYFTNKLIF. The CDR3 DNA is TGTGCCTGTTGGCATCCTACGTCTTCTAGGTCTACTGGGGGATATTTTACCAATAAACTCATCTTT.

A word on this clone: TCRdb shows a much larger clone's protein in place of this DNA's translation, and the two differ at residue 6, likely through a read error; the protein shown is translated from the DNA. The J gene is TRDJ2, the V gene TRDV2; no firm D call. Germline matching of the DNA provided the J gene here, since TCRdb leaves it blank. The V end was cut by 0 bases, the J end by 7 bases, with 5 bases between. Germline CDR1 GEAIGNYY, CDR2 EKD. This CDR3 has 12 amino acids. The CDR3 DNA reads TGTGCCTGTGACACCAGGATAGCACAACTCTTCTTT. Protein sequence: CACDTRIAQLFF.

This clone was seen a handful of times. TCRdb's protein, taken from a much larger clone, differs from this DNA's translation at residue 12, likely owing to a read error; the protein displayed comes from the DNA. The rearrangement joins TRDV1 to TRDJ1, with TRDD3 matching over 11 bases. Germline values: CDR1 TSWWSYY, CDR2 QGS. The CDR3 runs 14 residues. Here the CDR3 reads CALLGDTGFDKPIF. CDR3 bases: TGTGCTCTCCTGGGGGATACCGGCTTCGATAAACCCATCTTT.

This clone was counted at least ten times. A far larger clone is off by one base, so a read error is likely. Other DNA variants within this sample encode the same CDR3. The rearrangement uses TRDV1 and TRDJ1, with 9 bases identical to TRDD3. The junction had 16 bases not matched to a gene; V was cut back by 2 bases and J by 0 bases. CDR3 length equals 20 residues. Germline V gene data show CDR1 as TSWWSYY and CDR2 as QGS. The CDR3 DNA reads TGTGCTCTTGGGGAAGCTAGGAGGCTGGGGGATCCTTGGTACACCGATAAACTCATCTTT. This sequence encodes CALGEARRLGDPWYTDKLIF.

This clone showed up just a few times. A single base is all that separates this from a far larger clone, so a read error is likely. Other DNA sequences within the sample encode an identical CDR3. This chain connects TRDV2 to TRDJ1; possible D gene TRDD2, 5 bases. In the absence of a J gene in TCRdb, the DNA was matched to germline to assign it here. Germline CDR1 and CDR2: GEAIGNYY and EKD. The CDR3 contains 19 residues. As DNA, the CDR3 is TGTGCCTGCGACACCGTACAGAGCCCTTCGGGTCACTCCACCGATAAACTCATCTTT. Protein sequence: CACDTVQSPSGHSTDKLIF.

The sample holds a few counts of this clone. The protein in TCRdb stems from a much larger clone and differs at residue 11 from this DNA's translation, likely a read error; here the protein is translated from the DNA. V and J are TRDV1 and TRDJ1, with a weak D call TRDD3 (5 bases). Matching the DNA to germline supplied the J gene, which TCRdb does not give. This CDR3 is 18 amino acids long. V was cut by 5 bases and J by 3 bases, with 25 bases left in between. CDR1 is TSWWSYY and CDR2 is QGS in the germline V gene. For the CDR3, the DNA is TGTGCTCTTGGGAATTCTATCCTTGCAGGGATGCAATCCGATAAACTCATCTTT. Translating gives CALGNSILAGMQSDKLIF.

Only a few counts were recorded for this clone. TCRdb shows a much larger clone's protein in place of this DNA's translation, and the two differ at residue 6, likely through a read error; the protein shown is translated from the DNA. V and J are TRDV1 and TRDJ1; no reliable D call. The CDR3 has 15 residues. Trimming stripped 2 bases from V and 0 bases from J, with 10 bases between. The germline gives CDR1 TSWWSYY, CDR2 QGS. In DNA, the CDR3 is TGTGCTCTTGGGGAAGCCTCACACAACACCGATAAACTCATCTTT. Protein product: CALGEASHNTDKLIF.

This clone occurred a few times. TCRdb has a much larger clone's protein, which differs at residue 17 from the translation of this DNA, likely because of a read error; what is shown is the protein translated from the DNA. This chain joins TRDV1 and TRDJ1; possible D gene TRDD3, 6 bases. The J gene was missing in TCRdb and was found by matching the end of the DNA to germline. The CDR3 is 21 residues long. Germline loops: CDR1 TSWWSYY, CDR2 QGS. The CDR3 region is CALGPPWGRWGGAGETGKLIF. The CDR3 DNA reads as TGTGCTCTTGGGCCACCCTGGGGACGATGGGGGGGCGCGGGGGAAACCGGTAAACTCATCTTT.